Sequencing of this T cell receptor beta chain was carried out in a study of blood T cells in healthy people across ages. Primed by a sample-barcoded 5' primer and a J-beta primer mix, a second PCR proceeded for 7 to 11 cycles. Each CDR3 protein gets one entry after TCRdb re-called the 5' RACE reads with MiXCR. The sample has some 930,000 distinct CDR3 sequences, just under 30% seen once. CDR1 and CDR2 (germline): SQVTM, ANQGSEA. The V gene lost 0 bases and the J gene lost 3 bases, with 12 bases spanning the gap. This CDR3 is 14 amino acids long. This clonotype was detected ten times or more. There were at least 5.5 micrograms of total RNA extracted from every sample. These data are also associated with another study on T cells of mothers and their children. That paper states: Samples were obtained from a few healthy Caucasian mothers and their six children. Once extracted, all RNA went into cDNA synthesis at roughly 1.4 ug per 15 ul.

The TCR comes from a woman between 40 and 50 years old in good health. V and J are TRBV29-1 and TRBJ2-7; D gene ambiguous. The sequenced sample was blood. This chain's CDR3 is CSVEDRAKNYEQYF. The DNA of the CDR3 is TGCAGCGTTGAAGATAGAGCCAAAAACTACGAGCAGTACTTC.